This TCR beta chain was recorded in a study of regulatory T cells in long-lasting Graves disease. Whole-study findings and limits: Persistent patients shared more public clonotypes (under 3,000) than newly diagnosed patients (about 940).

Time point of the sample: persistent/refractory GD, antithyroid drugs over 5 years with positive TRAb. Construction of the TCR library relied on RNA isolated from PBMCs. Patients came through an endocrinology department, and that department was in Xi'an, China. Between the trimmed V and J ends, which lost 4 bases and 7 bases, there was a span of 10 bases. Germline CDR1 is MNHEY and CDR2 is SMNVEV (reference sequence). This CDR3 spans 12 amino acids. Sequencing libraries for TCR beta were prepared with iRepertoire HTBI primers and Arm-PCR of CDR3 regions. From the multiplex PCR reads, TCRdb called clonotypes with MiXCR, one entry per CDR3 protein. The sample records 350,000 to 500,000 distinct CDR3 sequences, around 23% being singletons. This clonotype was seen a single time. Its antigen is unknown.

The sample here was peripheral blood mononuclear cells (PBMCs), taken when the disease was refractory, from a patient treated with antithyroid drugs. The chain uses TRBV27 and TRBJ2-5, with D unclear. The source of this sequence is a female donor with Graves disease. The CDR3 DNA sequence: TGTGCCAGCAGTTCCGCTCTGGGGACCCAGTACTTC. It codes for CASSSALGTQYF.